This TCR beta chain was captured by sequencing in a study of cytomegalovirus exposure and HLA in healthy donors. General study points: Analyzed later, association rates of TCRs varied across HLA loci, with DRB1 most and HLA-C fewest. Within an earlier analysis, most TCR beta V segments proved productive either about 90% or about 30% of the time. Associated with cytomegalovirus, according to the listing, were 164 TCR beta chains.

To note about this clone: Its matching antigen is unknown.

PCR employed 60 Vbeta and 13 Jbeta primers. The assay was immunoSEQ multiplex PCR, and TCRdb's table has in-frame clones only and misses some. The sample shows about 120,000 clones, roughly four fifths of them seen only once. This CDR3 spans 14 amino acids. CDR1 is MNHEY and CDR2 is SMNVEV in the germline V gene (reference sequence). V was pared by 3 bases and J by 2 bases, with 9 bases between. V and J are TRBV27 and TRBJ2-3, with D hard to call. The specimen was PBMCs. The receptor was isolated from a woman aged 35 to 49 in good health and CMV-seropositive. CDR3 region: CASSLTKNTDTQYF. DNA for the CDR3: TGTGCCAGCAGTTTGACAAAGAACACAGATACGCAGTATTTT.